This TCR beta chain was sequenced in a study of blood T cell repertoires in COVID-19. Study-wide context: From the United States, Italy and Spain came samples of acute and convalescent COVID-19. PBMCs, B-cell-depleted T cells, or T cells provided the cDNA or gDNA that made up the material.

TCRdb keeps only in-frame clones here, not all; method: immunoSEQ multiplex PCR. The sample lists tens of thousands of clones, around 76% occurring once. Trimming took 3 bases from V and 3 from J, leaving 8 bases between them. The CDR3 consists of 13 residues. This TCR derives from a man aged 65-85 years with active or convalescent COVID-19. The J gene is TRBJ1-1, the V gene TRBV12-3 or TRBV12-4, with D possibly being TRBD1 (6 bases). The sequenced material came from peripheral blood. The CDR3 DNA sequence: TGTGCCAGCAGTTTGCAGGGGCACACTGAAGCTTTCTTT. This codes for CASSLQGHTEAFF.